The text below deals with one TCR beta chain. The antigen is not known. Some clones are missing from TCRdb's copy, which holds only in-frame ones; the method was immunoSEQ multiplex PCR. The sample lists approximately 55,000 clones, 70% to 90% seen once, with approximately 13% in the top ten. This specimen comes from a study of OX40 agonist ivuxolimab in advanced cancers. About the research overall: Averaging roughly 60 years in age, with a range of about 23 to 79, the cohort was about 85% male. Partial responses were achieved by three patients: one hepatocellular carcinoma, two cutaneous melanoma.

The study's findings and limits: At 0.1 to 3.0 mg/kg, CD4+ and CD8+ blood T cells expanded clonally by week 6.

CDR1 is MNHEY and CDR2 is SMNVEV in the germline V gene (reference sequence). V lost 5 bases, J lost 4 bases, and 11 bases stayed unmatched. This CDR3 is built from 17 residues. The sample here was CD4+ or CD8+ T cells sorted from blood, taken in a trial of the OX40 agonist ivuxolimab. The source is an adult with an advanced solid tumor such as melanoma, head and neck, liver or kidney cancer. The rearrangement uses TRBV27 and TRBJ1-1, with 12 bases fitting TRBD1. The CDR3 DNA reads as TGTGCCAGCAGTCCTCCGGGACAGGGGGCGTGGGGCACTGAAGCTTTCTTT. It specifies CASSPPGQGAWGTEAFF.